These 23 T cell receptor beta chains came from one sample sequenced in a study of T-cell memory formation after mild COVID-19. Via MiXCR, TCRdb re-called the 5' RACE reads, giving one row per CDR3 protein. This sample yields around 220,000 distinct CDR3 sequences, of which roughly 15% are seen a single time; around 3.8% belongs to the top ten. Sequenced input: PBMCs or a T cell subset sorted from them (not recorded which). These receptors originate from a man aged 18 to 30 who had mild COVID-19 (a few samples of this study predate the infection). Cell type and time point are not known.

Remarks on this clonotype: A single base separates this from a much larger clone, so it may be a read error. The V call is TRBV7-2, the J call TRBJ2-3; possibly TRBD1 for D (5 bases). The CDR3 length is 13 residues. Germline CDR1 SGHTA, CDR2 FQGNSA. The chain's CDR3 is CASILVGQGAQYF. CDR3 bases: TGTGCCAGCATCTTAGTAGGGCAGGGTGCGCAGTATTTT.

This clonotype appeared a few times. The CDR3, as DNA: TGTGCCAGCAGTGGATTTCCGGCGGGCGAGCAGTACGTC. This sequence encodes CASSGFPAGEQYV. The chain uses TRBV2 and TRBJ2-7; a weak D match, TRBD2 (5 bases). In germline, CDR1 is SNHLY, CDR2 FYNNEI. Trimming stripped 4 bases from V and 6 bases from J, with 13 bases between. CDR3 length: 13 residues.

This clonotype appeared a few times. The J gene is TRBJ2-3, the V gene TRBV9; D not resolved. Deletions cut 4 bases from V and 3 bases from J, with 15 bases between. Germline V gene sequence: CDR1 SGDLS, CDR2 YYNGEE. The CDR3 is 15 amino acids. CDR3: CASSPLSQETDTQYF. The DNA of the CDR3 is TGTGCCAGCAGCCCACTCAGTCAGGAGACAGATACGCAGTATTTT.

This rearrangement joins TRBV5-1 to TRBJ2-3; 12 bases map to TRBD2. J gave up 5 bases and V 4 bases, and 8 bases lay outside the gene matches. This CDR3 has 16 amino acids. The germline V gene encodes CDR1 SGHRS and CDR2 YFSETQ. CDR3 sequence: CASSVGLAGPIDTQYF. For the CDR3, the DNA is TGCGCCAGCAGCGTGGGACTAGCGGGTCCCATAGATACGCAGTATTTT.

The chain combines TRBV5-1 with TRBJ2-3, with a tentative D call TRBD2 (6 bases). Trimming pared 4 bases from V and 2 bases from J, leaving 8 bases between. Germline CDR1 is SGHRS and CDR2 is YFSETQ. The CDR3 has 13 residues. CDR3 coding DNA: TGCGCCAGCAGCGGGAGGACCACAGATACGCAGTATTTT. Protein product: CASSGRTTDTQYF. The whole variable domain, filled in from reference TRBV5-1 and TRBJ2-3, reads KAGVTQTPRYLIKTRGQQVTLSCSPISGHRSVSWYQQTPGQGLQFLFEYFSETQRNKGNFPGRFSGRQFSNSRSEMNVSTLELGDSALYLCASSGRTTDTQYFGPGTRLTVL.

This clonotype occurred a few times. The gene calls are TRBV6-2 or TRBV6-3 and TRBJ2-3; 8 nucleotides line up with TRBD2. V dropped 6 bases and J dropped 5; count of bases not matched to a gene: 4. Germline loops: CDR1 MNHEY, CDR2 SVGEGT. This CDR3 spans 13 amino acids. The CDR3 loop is CASRKTSEDTQYF. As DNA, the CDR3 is TGTGCCAGCAGGAAGACTAGCGAAGATACGCAGTATTTT.

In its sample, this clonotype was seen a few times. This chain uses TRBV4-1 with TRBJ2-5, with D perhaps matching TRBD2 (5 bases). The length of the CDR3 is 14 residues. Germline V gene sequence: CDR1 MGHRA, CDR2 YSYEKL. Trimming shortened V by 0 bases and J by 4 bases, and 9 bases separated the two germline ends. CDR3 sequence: CASSQENSAETQYF. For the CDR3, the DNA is TGCGCCAGCAGCCAAGAGAATAGCGCAGAGACCCAGTACTTC.

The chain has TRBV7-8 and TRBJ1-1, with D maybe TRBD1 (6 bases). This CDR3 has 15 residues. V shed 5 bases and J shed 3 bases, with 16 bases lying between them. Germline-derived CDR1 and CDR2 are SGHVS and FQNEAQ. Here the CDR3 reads CASSPWTVRDTEAFF. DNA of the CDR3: TGTGCCAGCAGCCCGTGGACAGTTAGGGACACTGAAGCTTTCTTT.

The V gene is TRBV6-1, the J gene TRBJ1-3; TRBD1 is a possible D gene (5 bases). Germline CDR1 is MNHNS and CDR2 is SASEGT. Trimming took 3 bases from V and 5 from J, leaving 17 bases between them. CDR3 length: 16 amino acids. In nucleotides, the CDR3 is TGTGCCAGCAGTGAGTCTCGAGGGGAATTCAGAAACACCATATATTTT. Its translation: CASSESRGEFRNTIYF.

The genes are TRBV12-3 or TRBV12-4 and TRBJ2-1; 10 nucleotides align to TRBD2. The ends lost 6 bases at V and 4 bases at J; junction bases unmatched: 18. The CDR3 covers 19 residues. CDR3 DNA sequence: TGTGCCAGCAGGGGAGCCCCAGGTGGGCTAGCGGGGGTATACAATGAGCAGTTCTTC. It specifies CASRGAPGGLAGVYNEQFF.

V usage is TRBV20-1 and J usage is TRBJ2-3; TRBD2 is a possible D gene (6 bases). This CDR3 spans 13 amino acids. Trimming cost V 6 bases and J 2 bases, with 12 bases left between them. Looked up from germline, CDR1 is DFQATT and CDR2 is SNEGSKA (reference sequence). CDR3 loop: CSAFGTPTDTQYF. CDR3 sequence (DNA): TGCAGTGCGTTCGGGACTCCCACAGATACGCAGTATTTT.

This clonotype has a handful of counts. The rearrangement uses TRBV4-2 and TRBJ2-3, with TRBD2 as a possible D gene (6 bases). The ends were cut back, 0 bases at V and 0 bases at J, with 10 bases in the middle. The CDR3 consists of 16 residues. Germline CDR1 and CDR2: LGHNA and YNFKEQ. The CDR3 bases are TGTGCCAGCAGCCAAGAATGGGACTTTAGCACAGATACGCAGTATTTT. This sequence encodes CASSQEWDFSTDTQYF.

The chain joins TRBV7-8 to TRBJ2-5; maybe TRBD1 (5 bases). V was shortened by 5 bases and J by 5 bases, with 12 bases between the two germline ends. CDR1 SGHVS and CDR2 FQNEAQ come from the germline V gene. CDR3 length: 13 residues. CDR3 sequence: CASSIRVGETQYF. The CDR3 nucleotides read TGTGCCAGCAGCATCAGGGTGGGGGAGACCCAGTACTTC.

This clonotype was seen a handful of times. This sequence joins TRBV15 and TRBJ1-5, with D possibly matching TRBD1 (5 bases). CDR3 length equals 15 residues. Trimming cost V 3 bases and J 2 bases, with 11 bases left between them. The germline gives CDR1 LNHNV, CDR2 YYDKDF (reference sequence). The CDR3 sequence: CATSRARGGNQPQHF. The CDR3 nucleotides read TGTGCCACCAGCAGGGCAAGGGGTGGCAATCAGCCCCAGCATTTT. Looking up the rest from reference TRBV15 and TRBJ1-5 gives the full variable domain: DAMVIQNPRYQVTQFGKPVTLSCSQTLNHNVMYWYQQKSSQAPKLLFHYYDKDFNNEADTPDNFQSRRPNTSFCFLDIRSPGLGDTAMYLCATSRARGGNQPQHFGDGTRLSIL.

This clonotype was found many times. The CDR3 DNA sequence: TGCGCCAGCAGCCAAGTCCTGGACAGGGGCGACTATGGCTACACCTTC. Its protein product is CASSQVLDRGDYGYTF. The V call is TRBV4-3, the J call TRBJ1-2; 9 positions match TRBD1. CDR1 LGHNA and CDR2 YSLEER come from the germline V gene. Germline trimming cut 1 base from V and 3 bases from J; bases unmatched to any gene: 6. The CDR3 has 16 residues.

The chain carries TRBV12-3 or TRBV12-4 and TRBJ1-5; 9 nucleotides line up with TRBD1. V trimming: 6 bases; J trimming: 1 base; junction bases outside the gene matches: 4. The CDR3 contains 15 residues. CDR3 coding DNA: TGTGCCAGCAGACCGGGACAGGGAAGCAATCAGCCCCAGCATTTT. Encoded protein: CASRPGQGSNQPQHF.

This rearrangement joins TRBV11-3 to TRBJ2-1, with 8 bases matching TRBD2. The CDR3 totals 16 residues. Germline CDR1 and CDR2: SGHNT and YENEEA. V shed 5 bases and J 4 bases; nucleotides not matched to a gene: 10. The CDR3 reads CASSANRGGTYNEQFF. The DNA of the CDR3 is TGTGCCAGCAGCGCGAATCGGGGGGGGACGTACAATGAGCAGTTCTTC.

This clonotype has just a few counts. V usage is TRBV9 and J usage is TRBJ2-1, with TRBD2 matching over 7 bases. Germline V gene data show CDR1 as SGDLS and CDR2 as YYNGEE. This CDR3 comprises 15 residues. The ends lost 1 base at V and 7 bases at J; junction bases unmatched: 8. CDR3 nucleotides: TGTGCCAGCAGCGTAATAAGCGGGGTCGGGAATGAGCAGTTCTTC. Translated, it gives CASSVISGVGNEQFF.

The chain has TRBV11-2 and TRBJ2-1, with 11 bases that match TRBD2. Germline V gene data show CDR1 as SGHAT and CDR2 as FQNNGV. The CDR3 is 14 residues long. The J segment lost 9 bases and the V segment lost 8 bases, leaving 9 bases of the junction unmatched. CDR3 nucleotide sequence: TGTGCCAGCGAGGGGGCTAGCGGGGGGACTGAGCAGTTCTTC. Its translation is CASEGASGGTEQFF. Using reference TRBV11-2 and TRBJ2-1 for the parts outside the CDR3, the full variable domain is EAGVAQSPRYKIIEKRQSVAFWCNPISGHATLYWYQQILGQGPKLLIQFQNNGVVDDSQLPKDRFSAERLKGVDSTLKIQPAKLEDSAVYLCASEGASGGTEQFFGPGTRLTVL.

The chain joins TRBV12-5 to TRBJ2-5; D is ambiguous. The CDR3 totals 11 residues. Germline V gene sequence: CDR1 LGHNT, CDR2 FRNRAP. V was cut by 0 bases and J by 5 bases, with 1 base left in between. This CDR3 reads CASGLVETQYF. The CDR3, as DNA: TGTGCTAGTGGTTTGGTGGAGACCCAGTACTTC.

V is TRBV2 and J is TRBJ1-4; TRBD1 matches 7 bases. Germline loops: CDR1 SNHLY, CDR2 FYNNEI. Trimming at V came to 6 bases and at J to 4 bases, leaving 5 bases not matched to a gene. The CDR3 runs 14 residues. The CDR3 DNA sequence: TGTGCCAGCAGGATCCGGGACAGTAATGAAAAACTGTTTTTT. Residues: CASRIRDSNEKLFF.

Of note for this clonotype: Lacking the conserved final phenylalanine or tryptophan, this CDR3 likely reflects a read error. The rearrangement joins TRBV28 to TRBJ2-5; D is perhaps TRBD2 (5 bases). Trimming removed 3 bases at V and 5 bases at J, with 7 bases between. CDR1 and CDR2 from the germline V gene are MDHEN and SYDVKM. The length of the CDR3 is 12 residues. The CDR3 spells CASSFRGETQYL. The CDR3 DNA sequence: TGTGCCAGCAGTTTTCGAGGGGAGACCCAGTACTTA.

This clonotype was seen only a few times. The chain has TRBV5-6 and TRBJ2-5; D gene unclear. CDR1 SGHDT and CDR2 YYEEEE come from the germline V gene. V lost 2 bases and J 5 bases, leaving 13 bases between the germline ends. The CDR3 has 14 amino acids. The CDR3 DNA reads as TGTGCCAGCAGCTTTCCCGGGTGGGGTGAGACCCAGTACTTC. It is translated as CASSFPGWGETQYF.